The present T cell receptor beta chain was sequenced within a study of T cells after posttransplantation cyclophosphamide. The V gene's germline CDR1 is LGHNT and CDR2 FRNRAP. Trimming shortened V by 7 bases and J by 2 bases, and 12 bases separated the two germline ends. This CDR3 region has 13 residues. Methotrexate plus calcineurin inhibitor accompanied controls' myeloablative marrow transplants; sampling was 1 year later. Measured with immunoSEQ multiplex PCR; TCRdb has only the in-frame clones, and not every one. The table includes 20,000 to 25,000 clones, around 91% detected once. The V and J genes are TRBV12-5 and TRBJ2-7; D perhaps matches TRBD2 (5 bases). This material consisted of PBMCs, taken just over 350 days after allogeneic stem cell transplant with calcineurin inhibitor and methotrexate. The clonotype was recovered from a female patient between 30 and 40 years old who received an allogeneic stem cell transplant from an unrelated donor, was CMV-positive, and had acute and chronic GVHD. The graft donor may account for some of the T cells. In nucleotides, the CDR3 is TGTGCTAGTGCCCCCGGACTGCCCTACGAGCAGTACGTC. It encodes CASAPGLPYEQYV.